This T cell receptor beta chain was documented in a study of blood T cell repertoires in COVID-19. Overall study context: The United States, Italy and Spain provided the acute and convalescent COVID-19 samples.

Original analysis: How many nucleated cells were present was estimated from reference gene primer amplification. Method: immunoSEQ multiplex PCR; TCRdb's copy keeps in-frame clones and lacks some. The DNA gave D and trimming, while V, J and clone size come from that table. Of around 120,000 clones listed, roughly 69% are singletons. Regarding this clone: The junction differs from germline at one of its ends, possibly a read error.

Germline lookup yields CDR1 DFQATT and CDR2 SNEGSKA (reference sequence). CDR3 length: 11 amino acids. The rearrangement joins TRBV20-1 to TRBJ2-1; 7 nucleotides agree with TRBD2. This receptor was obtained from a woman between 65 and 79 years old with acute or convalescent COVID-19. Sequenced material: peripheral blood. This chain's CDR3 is CGVAGNNEQFF. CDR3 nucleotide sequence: TGTGGGGTAGCGGGCAACAATGAGCAGTTCTTC.